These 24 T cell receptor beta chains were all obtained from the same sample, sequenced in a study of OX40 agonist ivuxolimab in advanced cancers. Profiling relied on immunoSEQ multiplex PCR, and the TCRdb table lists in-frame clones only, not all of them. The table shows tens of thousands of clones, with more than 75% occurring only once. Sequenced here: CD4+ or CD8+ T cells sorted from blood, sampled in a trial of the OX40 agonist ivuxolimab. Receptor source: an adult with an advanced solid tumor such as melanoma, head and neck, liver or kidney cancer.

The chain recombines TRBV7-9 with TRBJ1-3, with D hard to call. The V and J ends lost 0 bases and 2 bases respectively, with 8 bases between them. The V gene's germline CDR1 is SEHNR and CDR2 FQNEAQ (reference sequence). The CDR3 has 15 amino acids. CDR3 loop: CASSLASTPGNTIYF. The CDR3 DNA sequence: TGTGCCAGCAGCTTAGCCAGCACCCCTGGAAACACCATATATTTT.

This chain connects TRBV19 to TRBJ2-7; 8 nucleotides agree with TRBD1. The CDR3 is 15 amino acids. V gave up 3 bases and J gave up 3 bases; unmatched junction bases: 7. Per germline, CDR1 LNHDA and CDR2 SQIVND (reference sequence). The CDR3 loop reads CASSISGTGGYEQYF. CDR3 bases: TGTGCCAGTAGTATCTCCGGGACAGGCGGCTACGAGCAGTACTTC. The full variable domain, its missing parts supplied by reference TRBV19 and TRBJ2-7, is DGGITQSPKYLFRKEGQNVTLSCEQNLNHDAMYWYRQDPGQGLRLIYYSQIVNDFQKGDIAEGYSVSREKKESFPLTVTSAQKNPTAFYLCASSISGTGGYEQYFGPGTRLTVT.

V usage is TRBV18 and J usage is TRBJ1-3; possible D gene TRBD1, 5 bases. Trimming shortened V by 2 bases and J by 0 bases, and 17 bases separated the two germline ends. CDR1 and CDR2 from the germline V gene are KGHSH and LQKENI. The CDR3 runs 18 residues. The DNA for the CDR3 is TGTGCCAGCTCACCAGTCTTAGTAACAGGCTTCTCTGGAAACACCATATATTTT. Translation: CASSPVLVTGFSGNTIYF.

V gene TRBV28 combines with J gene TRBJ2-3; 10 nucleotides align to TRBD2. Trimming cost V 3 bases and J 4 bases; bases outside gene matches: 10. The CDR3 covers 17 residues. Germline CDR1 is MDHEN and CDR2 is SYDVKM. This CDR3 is CASSFPRVAGGPDTQYF. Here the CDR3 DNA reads TGTGCCAGCAGTTTCCCGAGGGTAGCGGGAGGACCAGATACGCAGTATTTT. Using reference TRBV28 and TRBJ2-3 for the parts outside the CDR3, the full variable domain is DVKVTQSSRYLVKRTGEKVFLECVQDMDHENMFWYRQDPGLGLRLIYFSYDVKMKEKGDIPEGYSVSREKKERFSLILESASTNQTSMYLCASSFPRVAGGPDTQYFGPGTRLTVL.

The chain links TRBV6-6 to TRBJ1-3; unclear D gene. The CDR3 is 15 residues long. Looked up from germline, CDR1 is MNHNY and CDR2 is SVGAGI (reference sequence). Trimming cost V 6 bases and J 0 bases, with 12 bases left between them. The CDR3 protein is CASSLLASSGNTIYF. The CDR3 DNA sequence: TGTGCCAGCAGCCTATTGGCGAGCTCTGGAAACACCATATATTTT.

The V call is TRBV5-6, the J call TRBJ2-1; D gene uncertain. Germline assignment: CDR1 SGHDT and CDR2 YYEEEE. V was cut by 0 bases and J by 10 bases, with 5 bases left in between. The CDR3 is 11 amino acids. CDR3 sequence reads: CASSLGREQFF. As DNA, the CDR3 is TGTGCCAGCAGCTTGGGACGGGAGCAGTTCTTC.

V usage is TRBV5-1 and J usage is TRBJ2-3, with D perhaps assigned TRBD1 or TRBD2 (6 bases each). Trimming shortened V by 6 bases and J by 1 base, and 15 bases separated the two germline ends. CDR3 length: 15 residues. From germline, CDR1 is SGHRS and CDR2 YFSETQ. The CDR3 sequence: CASTRGGGGTDTQYF. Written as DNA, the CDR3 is TGCGCCAGCACCCGCGGAGGGGGTGGCACAGATACGCAGTATTTT.

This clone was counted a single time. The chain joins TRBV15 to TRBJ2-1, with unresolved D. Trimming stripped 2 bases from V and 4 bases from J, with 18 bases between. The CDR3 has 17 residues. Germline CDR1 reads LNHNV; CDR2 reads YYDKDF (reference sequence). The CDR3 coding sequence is TGTGCCACCAGCAGACATGAGTTTCCCGGGCAATACAATGAGCAGTTCTTC. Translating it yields CATSRHEFPGQYNEQFF.

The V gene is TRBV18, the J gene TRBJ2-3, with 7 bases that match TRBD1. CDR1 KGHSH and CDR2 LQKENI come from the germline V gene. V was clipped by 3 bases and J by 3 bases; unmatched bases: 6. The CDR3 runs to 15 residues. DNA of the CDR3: TGTGCCAGCTCACCCGGGACAGTAAAAACAGATACGCAGTATTTT. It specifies CASSPGTVKTDTQYF.

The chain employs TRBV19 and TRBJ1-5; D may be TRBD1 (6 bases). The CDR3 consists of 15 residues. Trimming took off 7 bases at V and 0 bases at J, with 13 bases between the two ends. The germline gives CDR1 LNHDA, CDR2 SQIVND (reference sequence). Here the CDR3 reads CASTETGASNQPQHF. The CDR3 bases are TGTGCCAGTACAGAGACAGGCGCTAGCAATCAGCCCCAGCATTTT.

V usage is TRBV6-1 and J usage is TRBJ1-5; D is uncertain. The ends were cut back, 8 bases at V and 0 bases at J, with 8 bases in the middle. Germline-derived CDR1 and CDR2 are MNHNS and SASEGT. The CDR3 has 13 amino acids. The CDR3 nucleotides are TGTGCCAGCGTCGAAAATAGCAATCAGCCCCAGCATTTT. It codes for CASVENSNQPQHF.

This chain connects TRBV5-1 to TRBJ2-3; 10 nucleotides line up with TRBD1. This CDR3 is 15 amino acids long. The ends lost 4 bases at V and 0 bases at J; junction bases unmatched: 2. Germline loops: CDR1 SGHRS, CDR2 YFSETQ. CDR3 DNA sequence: TGCGCCAGCAGCCGGGGACAGGGGAGCACAGATACGCAGTATTTT. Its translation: CASSRGQGSTDTQYF.

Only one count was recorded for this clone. The CDR3 sequence is CASSLWTEDYEQYF. CDR3 DNA: TGTGCCAGCAGCCTATGGACAGAGGACTACGAGCAGTACTTC. The V and J genes are TRBV11-2 and TRBJ2-7, with a possible D match to TRBD1 (6 bases). V shed 5 bases and J shed 3 bases, with 14 bases lying between them. Germline CDR1 is SGHAT and CDR2 is FQNNGV. This CDR3 spans 14 amino acids.

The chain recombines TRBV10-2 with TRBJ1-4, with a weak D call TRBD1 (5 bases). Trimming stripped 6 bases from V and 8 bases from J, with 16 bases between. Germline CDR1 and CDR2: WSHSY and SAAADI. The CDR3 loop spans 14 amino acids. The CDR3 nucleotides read TGCGCCAGCAGCCGGACCCCCAGGGCCGAAAAACTGTTTTTT. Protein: CASSRTPRAEKLFF.

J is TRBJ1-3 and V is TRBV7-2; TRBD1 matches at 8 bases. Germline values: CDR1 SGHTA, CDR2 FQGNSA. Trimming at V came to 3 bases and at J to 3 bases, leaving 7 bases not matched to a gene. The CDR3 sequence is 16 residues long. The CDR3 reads CASSFGQGAGGNTIYF. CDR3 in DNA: TGTGCCAGCAGCTTTGGACAGGGTGCAGGTGGAAACACCATATATTTT.

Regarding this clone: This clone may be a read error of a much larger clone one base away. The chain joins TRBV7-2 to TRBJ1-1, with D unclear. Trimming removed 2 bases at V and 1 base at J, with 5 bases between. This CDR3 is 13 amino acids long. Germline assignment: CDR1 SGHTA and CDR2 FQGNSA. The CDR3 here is CASSLTGNTEAFF. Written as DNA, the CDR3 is TGTGCCAGCAGCTTAACGGGGAACACTGAAGCTTTCTTT.

The CDR3 reads CASSSGLANEQYF. The CDR3, as DNA: TGTGCCAGCAGCTCGGGACTAGCAAACGAGCAGTACTTC. The chain links TRBV7-2 to TRBJ2-7, with 9 bases lining up with TRBD2. This CDR3 region has 13 residues. V dropped 4 bases and J dropped 5; count of bases not matched to a gene: 3. Germline V gene lookup returns CDR1 SGHTA and CDR2 FQGNSA.

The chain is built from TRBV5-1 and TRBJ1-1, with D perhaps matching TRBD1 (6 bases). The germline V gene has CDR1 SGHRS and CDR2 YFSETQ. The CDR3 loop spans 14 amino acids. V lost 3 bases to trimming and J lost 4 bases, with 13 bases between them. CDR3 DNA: TGCGCCAGCAGCTCGATCGTAGGGGGCACTGAAGCTTTCTTT. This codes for CASSSIVGGTEAFF. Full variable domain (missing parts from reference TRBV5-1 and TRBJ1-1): KAGVTQTPRYLIKTRGQQVTLSCSPISGHRSVSWYQQTPGQGLQFLFEYFSETQRNKGNFPGRFSGRQFSNSRSEMNVSTLELGDSALYLCASSSIVGGTEAFFGQGTRLTVV.

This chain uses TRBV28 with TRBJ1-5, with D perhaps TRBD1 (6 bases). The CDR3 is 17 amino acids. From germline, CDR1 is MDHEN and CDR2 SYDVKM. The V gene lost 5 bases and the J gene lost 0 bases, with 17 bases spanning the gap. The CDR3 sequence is CASSPPYGGYSNQPQHF. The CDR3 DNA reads TGTGCCAGCAGTCCGCCTTATGGGGGCTATAGCAATCAGCCCCAGCATTTT.

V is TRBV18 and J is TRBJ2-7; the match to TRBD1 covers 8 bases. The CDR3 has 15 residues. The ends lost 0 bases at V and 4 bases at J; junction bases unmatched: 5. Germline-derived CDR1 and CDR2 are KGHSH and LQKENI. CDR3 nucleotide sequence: TGTGCCAGCTCACCACCGGGCAGGGGGCGGTACGAGCAGTACTTC. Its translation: CASSPPGRGRYEQYF. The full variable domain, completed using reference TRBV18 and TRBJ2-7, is NAGVMQNPRHLVRRRGQEARLRCSPMKGHSHVYWYRQLPEEGLKFMVYLQKENIIDESGMPKERFSAEFPKEGPSILRIQQVVRGDSAAYFCASSPPGRGRYEQYFGPGTRLTVT.

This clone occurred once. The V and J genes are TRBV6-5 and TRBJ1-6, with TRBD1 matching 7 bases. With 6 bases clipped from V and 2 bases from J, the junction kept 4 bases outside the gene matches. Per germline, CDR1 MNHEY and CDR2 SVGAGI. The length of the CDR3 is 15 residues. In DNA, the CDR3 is TGTGCCAGCAGCGGGGACAGACCCTATAATTCACCCCTCCACTTT. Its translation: CASSGDRPYNSPLHF.

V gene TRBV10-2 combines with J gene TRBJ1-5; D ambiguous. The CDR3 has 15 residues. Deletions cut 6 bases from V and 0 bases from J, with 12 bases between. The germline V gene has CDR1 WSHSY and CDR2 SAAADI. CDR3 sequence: CASRGGPNSNQPQHF. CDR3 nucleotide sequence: TGCGCCAGCAGGGGAGGGCCGAATAGCAATCAGCCCCAGCATTTT.

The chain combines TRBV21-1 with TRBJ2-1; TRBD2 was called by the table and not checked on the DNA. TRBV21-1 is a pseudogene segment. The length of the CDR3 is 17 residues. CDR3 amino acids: CASRLRGGQGYYNEQFF. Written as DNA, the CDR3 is TGTGCCAGCAGGCTACGCGGGGGGCAGGGGTACTACAATGAGCAGTTCTTC.

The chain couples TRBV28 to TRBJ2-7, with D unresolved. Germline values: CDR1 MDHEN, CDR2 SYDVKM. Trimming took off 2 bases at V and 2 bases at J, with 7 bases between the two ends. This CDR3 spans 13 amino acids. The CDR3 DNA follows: TGTGCCAGCAGTTTAGTCAGCCCCTACGAGCAGTACTTC. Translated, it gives CASSLVSPYEQYF.